This TCR beta chain was sequenced during a study of blood T cell repertoires in COVID-19. About the study: T cells, B-cell-depleted T cells, or PBMCs supplied cDNA or gDNA.

Germline V gene sequence: CDR1 LGHNT, CDR2 FRNRAP. Trimming removed 5 bases at V and 0 bases at J, with 7 bases between. The CDR3 spans 13 residues. In Seattle, patients joined the study during active infection and were tracked longitudinally. Here immunoSEQ multiplex PCR was the method, and the copy in TCRdb shows in-frame clones only, minus some. The sample has around 310,000 clones, around nine tenths seen once. This sequence was found in a woman aged 25-40 years with COVID-19, enrolled during active disease. The rearrangement uses TRBV12-5 and TRBJ1-1, with unresolved D. The sequencing input was peripheral blood. CDR3 amino acids: CASGPGLNTEAFF. The DNA for the CDR3 is TGTGCTAGTGGTCCCGGTCTGAACACTGAAGCTTTCTTT. The full variable domain, in which reference TRBV12-5 and TRBJ1-1 provide the parts outside the CDR3, is DARVTQTPRHKVTEMGQEVTMRCQPILGHNTVFWYRQTMMQGLELLAYFRNRAPLDDSGMPKDRFSAEMPDATLATLKIQPSEPRDSAVYFCASGPGLNTEAFFGQGTRLTVV.